This T cell receptor beta chain was sequenced during a study of CD8+ T cells in alopecia areata. About the research overall: Treated individuals took tofacitinib by mouth, 5 to 10 mg twice daily.

Overall study findings and caveats: Many expanded lesional clones remained in scalp and blood on tofacitinib. Scalp clonality, together with expanded CD8+ clones among the top 100, fell significantly with tofacitinib.

Sequencing used cDNA as its template, made by extracting RNA and reverse transcribing it. Profiling relied on immunoSEQ multiplex PCR, and the TCRdb table lists in-frame clones only, not all of them. In the table there are 170,000 or so clones, 55% to 75% of which are singletons. Treatment indicated: oral pan-JAK inhibitor, 5-10 mg twice daily. The CDR3 length is 16 residues. Per germline, CDR1 LGHNA and CDR2 YNFKEQ. J was trimmed by 7 bases and V by 6 bases; bases with no gene match: 13. Notes on this clone: Its antigen remains unidentified.

Sequenced material: CD4+ T cells sorted from blood, taken at week 4, from a patient treated with tofacitinib. The V and J genes are TRBV4-2 and TRBJ2-5, with 11 nucleotides matching TRBD2. This sequence originates from a human donor with alopecia areata. In nucleotides, the CDR3 is TGTGCCAGCAGTAGCGGGGGGGCCCGTAGATTTGGGACCCAGTACTTC. Its translation is CASSSGGARRFGTQYF.